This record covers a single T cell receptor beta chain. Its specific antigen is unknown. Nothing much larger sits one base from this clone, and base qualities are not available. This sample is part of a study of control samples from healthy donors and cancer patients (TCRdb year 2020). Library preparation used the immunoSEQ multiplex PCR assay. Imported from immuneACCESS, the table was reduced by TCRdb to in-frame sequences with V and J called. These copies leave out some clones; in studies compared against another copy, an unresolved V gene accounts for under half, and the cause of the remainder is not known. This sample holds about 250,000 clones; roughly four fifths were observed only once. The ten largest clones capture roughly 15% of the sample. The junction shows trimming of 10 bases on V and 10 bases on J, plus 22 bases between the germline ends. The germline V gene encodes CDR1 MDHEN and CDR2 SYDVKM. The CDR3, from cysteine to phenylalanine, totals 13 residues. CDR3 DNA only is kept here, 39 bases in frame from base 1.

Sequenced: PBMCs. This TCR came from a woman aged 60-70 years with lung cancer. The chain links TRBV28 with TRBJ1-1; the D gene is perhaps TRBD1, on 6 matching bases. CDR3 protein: CAIQPGGAPGAFF. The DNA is TGTGCCATTCAACCTGGGGGGGCGCCGGGAGCTTTCTTT.